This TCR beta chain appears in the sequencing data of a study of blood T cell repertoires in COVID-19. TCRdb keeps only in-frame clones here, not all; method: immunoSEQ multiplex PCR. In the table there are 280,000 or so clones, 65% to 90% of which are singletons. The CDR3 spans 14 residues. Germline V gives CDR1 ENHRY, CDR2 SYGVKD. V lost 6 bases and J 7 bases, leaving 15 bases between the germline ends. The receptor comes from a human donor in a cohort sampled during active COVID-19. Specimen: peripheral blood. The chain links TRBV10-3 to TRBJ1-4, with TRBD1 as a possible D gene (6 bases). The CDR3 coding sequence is TGTGCCATCAGGTCTGACAGGTCCGGTGAAAAACTGTTTTTT. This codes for CAIRSDRSGEKLFF.